One sample yielded the 30 T cell receptor beta chains listed below, sequenced in a study of T-cell reconstitution after alpha-beta-depleted transplantation in children. Unique molecular identifiers were built into the TCRbeta library. MiXCR was run by TCRdb on the PCR reads, yielding one entry per CDR3 protein. In the table there are fewer than 700,000 distinct CDR3 sequences, more than 20% of which are singletons. This specimen consisted of PBMCs, mostly from graft donor cells, obtained 360 days after TCRalphabeta/CD19-depleted stem cell transplant. These receptors were obtained from a boy younger than two who had a stem cell transplant for acute myeloid leukemia, so the T cells may come from the graft donor.

The CDR3, as DNA: TGTGCCAGCAGTTTTGTGGGCCAGGGGCCGAACACTGAAGCTTTCTTT. This translates into CASSFVGQGPNTEAFF. The chain employs TRBV28 and TRBJ1-1; weak D call: TRBD1 (6 bases). The germline V and J ends were trimmed by 3 bases and 1 base, with 15 bases remaining between them. CDR3 length equals 16 residues. Germline CDR1 MDHEN, CDR2 SYDVKM. The full variable domain, with the rest looked up from reference TRBV28 and TRBJ1-1, is DVKVTQSSRYLVKRTGEKVFLECVQDMDHENMFWYRQDPGLGLRLIYFSYDVKMKEKGDIPEGYSVSREKKERFSLILESASTNQTSMYLCASSFVGQGPNTEAFFGQGTRLTVV.

This clonotype has a handful of counts. The V call is TRBV20-1, the J call TRBJ2-7; 10 bases are a match to TRBD2. Germline values: CDR1 DFQATT, CDR2 SNEGSKA (reference sequence). The CDR3 spans 15 residues. The V gene end was trimmed by 3 bases and the J gene end by 0 bases; junction bases not matched to a gene: 5. The CDR3 protein is CSASYSGGYSYEQYF. For the CDR3, the DNA is TGCAGTGCTAGCTATAGCGGGGGGTACTCCTACGAGCAGTACTTC.

The sample holds many counts of this clonotype. The rearrangement uses TRBV6-1 and TRBJ1-6; D is uncertain. The CDR3 is 15 amino acids. Germline loops: CDR1 MNHNS, CDR2 SASEGT. V gave up 0 bases and J gave up 10 bases, with 13 bases separating them. The CDR3 nucleotides are TGTGCCAGCAGTGAAGCCGCGGCAGAGTTCTCACCCCTCCACTTT. This sequence encodes CASSEAAAEFSPLHF.

This chain links TRBV7-2 with TRBJ2-7, with a weak D call TRBD2 (6 bases). Germline V gene data show CDR1 as SGHTA and CDR2 as FQGNSA. The ends were cut back, 1 base at V and 2 bases at J, with 15 bases in the middle. This CDR3 has 16 amino acids. CDR3: CASSLDLSGGAYEQYF. The CDR3 nucleotides are TGTGCCAGCAGCTTAGACCTTAGCGGTGGCGCCTACGAGCAGTACTTC.

This clonotype has at least ten counts. V and J are TRBV5-1 and TRBJ1-2; no clear D. Per the germline V gene, CDR1 is SGHRS and CDR2 is YFSETQ. The CDR3 consists of 13 residues. Trimming took off 0 bases at V and 7 bases at J, with 10 bases between the two ends. Here the CDR3 reads CASSLVATLGYTF. The CDR3 nucleotides read TGCGCCAGCAGCTTGGTGGCCACCCTTGGCTACACCTTC.

The table lists this clonotype with a few counts. The CDR3 DNA sequence: TGCAGTGCTAGCAGGGGCCGAGAAAAACTGTTTTTT. Protein product: CSASRGREKLFF. The chain is built from TRBV20-1 and TRBJ1-4, with D possibly TRBD1 on 6 matching bases. The germline V gene encodes CDR1 DFQATT and CDR2 SNEGSKA (reference sequence). V dropped 3 bases and J dropped 8 bases, with 10 bases sitting between them. CDR3 length: 12 amino acids.

The chain links TRBV20-1 to TRBJ1-5; D is unresolved. CDR3 size: 14 residues. Germline CDR1 is DFQATT and CDR2 is SNEGSKA (reference sequence). Trimming pared 6 bases from V and 8 bases from J, leaving 20 bases between. The CDR3 protein is CSAPPWGGRKPQHF. The CDR3 region has the DNA TGCAGTGCCCCACCGTGGGGAGGGAGGAAGCCCCAGCATTTT.

This clonotype was counted many times. The chain uses TRBV7-9 and TRBJ2-7; a possible D gene is TRBD1 (6 bases). V lost 2 bases and J 4 bases, leaving 12 bases between the germline ends. Per the germline V gene, CDR1 is SEHNR and CDR2 is FQNEAQ (reference sequence). This CDR3 has 14 residues. CDR3 residues: CASSLFEQGYEQYF. The CDR3 nucleotides are TGTGCCAGCAGCTTATTTGAACAGGGATACGAGCAGTACTTC. Full variable domain (remainder filled in from reference TRBV7-9 and TRBJ2-7): DTGVSQNPRHKITKRGQNVTFRCDPISEHNRLYWYRQTLGQGPEFLTYFQNEAQLEKSRLLSDRFSAERPKGSFSTLEIQRTEQGDSAMYLCASSLFEQGYEQYFGPGTRLTVT.

This clonotype was found many times. The chain employs TRBV7-2 and TRBJ2-3, with D unclear. There are 14 residues in the CDR3. From germline, CDR1 is SGHTA and CDR2 FQGNSA. Between the trimmed V and J ends, which lost 4 bases and 2 bases, there was a span of 10 bases. The DNA for the CDR3 is TGTGCCAGCAGCTATCGAGCGAACACAGATACGCAGTATTTT. Translation: CASSYRANTDTQYF.

The chain employs TRBV12-3 or TRBV12-4 and TRBJ1-5, with D possibly being TRBD1 (6 bases). Trimming took off 6 bases at V and 15 bases at J, with 18 bases between the two ends. The CDR3 runs 12 residues. CDR3 nucleotides: TGTGCCAGCAGCCAACAGGGTAAGGAGTTGCATTTT. Translated, it gives CASSQQGKELHF.

This clonotype was seen repeatedly, ten times or more. The chain has TRBV7-2 and TRBJ2-5, with 7 nucleotides matching TRBD2. Germline loops: CDR1 SGHTA, CDR2 FQGNSA. The CDR3 consists of 15 residues. V was pared by 1 base and J by 3 bases, with 5 bases of the junction left unmatched. The CDR3 here is CASSLGGTTKETQYF. The CDR3 DNA is TGTGCCAGCAGCTTAGGAGGGACTACCAAAGAGACCCAGTACTTC.

The chain combines TRBV12-3 or TRBV12-4 with TRBJ1-1, with a possible D match to TRBD1 (5 bases). V was pared by 3 bases and J by 0 bases, with 8 bases between. This CDR3 is 14 amino acids long. CDR3 protein: CASSFKGLNTEAFF. CDR3 in DNA: TGTGCCAGCAGTTTTAAGGGGTTGAACACTGAAGCTTTCTTT.

This sequence joins TRBV4-2 and TRBJ1-3, with unresolved D. The germline V gene has CDR1 LGHNA and CDR2 YNFKEQ. The CDR3 has 16 amino acids. V shed 0 bases and J shed 4 bases, with 13 bases lying between them. The CDR3 DNA reads as TGTGCCAGCAGCCAAGAACCATGGATTTTCGGAAACACCATATATTTT. It yields the protein CASSQEPWIFGNTIYF.

In its sample, this clonotype was seen many times. The chain carries TRBV28 and TRBJ1-2; D unresolved. The length of the CDR3 is 15 residues. Trimming took 7 bases from V and 8 from J, leaving 23 bases between them. Germline CDR1 is MDHEN and CDR2 is SYDVKM. CDR3 DNA: TGTGCCAGCATGACACCGGGAAGCGACCAAAGAGGCTACACCTTC. Translation gives CASMTPGSDQRGYTF.

A few counts support this clonotype. The gene calls are TRBV20-1 and TRBJ2-1; 7 bases map to TRBD2. The V gene end was trimmed by 5 bases and the J gene end by 11 bases; junction bases not matched to a gene: 9. The CDR3 extends over 12 amino acids. Germline-derived CDR1 and CDR2 are DFQATT and SNEGSKA (reference sequence). The CDR3 DNA reads as TGCAGTGCTCGAGGTCTAGCGGAGAAGCAGTTCTTC. It codes for CSARGLAEKQFF.

This clonotype was detected ten times or more. The V call is TRBV5-1, the J call TRBJ2-7; tentatively, D is TRBD2 (5 bases). The germline V gene encodes CDR1 SGHRS and CDR2 YFSETQ. CDR3 length: 15 amino acids. Trimming left V 0 bases short and J 2 bases short, with 12 bases between. The CDR3 DNA reads as TGCGCCAGCAGCTTGGCTTCTGGCGGGCCCTACGAGCAGTACGTC. Its protein is CASSLASGGPYEQYV.

V and J are TRBV13 and TRBJ2-3; TRBD1 aligns across 7 bases. Germline assignment: CDR1 PRHDT and CDR2 FYEKMQ (reference sequence). There are 14 residues in the CDR3. V lost 4 bases, J lost 4 bases, and 5 bases stayed unmatched. CDR3 sequence reads: CASSWRQGPDTQYF. The CDR3 region has the DNA TGTGCCAGCAGCTGGAGACAGGGACCAGATACGCAGTATTTT.

This clonotype was recorded many times. The chain carries TRBV12-3 or TRBV12-4 and TRBJ2-1, with 7 bases fitting TRBD2. Losses at the gene ends were 5 bases for V and 0 bases for J; bases not matched to a gene: 7. The CDR3 is 16 residues long. The CDR3 here is CASSLGAGSSYNEQFF. DNA of the CDR3: TGTGCCAGCAGTCTGGGAGCGGGGAGCTCCTACAATGAGCAGTTCTTC.

This clonotype was counted many times. The CDR3 sequence: CASSQDRAGELFF. In DNA, the CDR3 is TGCGCCAGCAGCCAAGATAGGGCCGGGGAGCTGTTTTTT. The genes are TRBV4-1 and TRBJ2-2; no firm D call. CDR3 length: 13 amino acids. Germline loops: CDR1 MGHRA, CDR2 YSYEKL. V was trimmed by 0 bases and J by 6 bases, leaving 5 bases between them.

This clonotype was found a few times. The CDR3 DNA follows: TGTGCCAGCAGCGTAGGAGGCGGGGGGGATGAGCAGTTCTTC. This encodes CASSVGGGGDEQFF. The chain combines TRBV9 with TRBJ2-1, with 9 bases aligning to TRBD2. The CDR3 runs 14 residues. Germline trimming cut 0 bases from V and 8 bases from J; bases unmatched to any gene: 3. Germline-derived CDR1 and CDR2 are SGDLS and YYNGEE.

Ten or more counts support this clonotype. The chain links TRBV20-1 to TRBJ2-7; D ambiguous. Deletions cut 2 bases from V and 3 bases from J, with 5 bases between. Germline values: CDR1 DFQATT, CDR2 SNEGSKA (reference sequence). The CDR3 has 11 residues. The CDR3 DNA reads TGCAGTGCTAGACAGGTCTACGAGCAGTACTTC. It is translated as CSARQVYEQYF.

The rearrangement links TRBV20-1 to TRBJ2-7, with D hard to call. Germline V gene lookup returns CDR1 DFQATT and CDR2 SNEGSKA (reference sequence). Between the trimmed V and J ends, which lost 4 bases and 2 bases, there was a span of 12 bases. The CDR3 is 13 amino acids. CDR3 nucleotide sequence: TGCAGTGCTACTCCTCCGTGGGCCTACGAGCAGTACTTC. Translation gives CSATPPWAYEQYF.

Only a few counts were recorded for this clonotype. The chain recombines TRBV10-3 with TRBJ2-2; D is unclear. This CDR3 has 16 amino acids. Germline CDR1 is ENHRY and CDR2 is SYGVKD. Trimming removed 2 bases from V and 0 bases from J, with 10 bases in between. The CDR3 region has the DNA TGTGCCATCAGTGAGGGAGAGCCCGCGAACACCGGGGAGCTGTTTTTT. This encodes CAISEGEPANTGELFF.

The chain links TRBV24-1 to TRBJ2-3; perhaps TRBD1 as D (6 bases). This CDR3 is 14 amino acids long. Germline V gene lookup returns CDR1 KGHDR and CDR2 SFDVKD. The V end lost 0 bases, the J end lost 6 bases, and 9 bases lay between the germline ends. This CDR3 is CATSDLGGRDTQYF. Written as DNA, the CDR3 is TGTGCCACCAGTGATTTGGGGGGCCGGGATACGCAGTATTTT.

The chain links TRBV6-1 to TRBJ2-7; D gene ambiguous. Germline-derived CDR1 and CDR2 are MNHNS and SASEGT. The CDR3 runs 13 residues. V lost 6 bases to trimming and J lost 6 bases, with 15 bases between them. CDR3 protein: CASSSSPLREQYF. CDR3 DNA: TGTGCCAGCAGCTCAAGCCCATTACGCGAGCAGTACTTC.

This sequence joins TRBV28 and TRBJ2-3; possible D gene TRBD2, 5 bases. Trimming cost V 7 bases and J 0 bases, with 5 bases left between them. Germline CDR1 MDHEN, CDR2 SYDVKM. CDR3 size: 12 residues. CDR3 region: CASKRSTDTQYF. CDR3 DNA sequence: TGTGCCAGCAAGCGGAGCACAGATACGCAGTATTTT.

This clonotype was observed at least ten times. V and J are TRBV20-1 and TRBJ2-7; unclear D gene. There are 15 residues in the CDR3. V was clipped by 0 bases and J by 3 bases, with 15 bases between them. Germline CDR1 is DFQATT and CDR2 is SNEGSKA (reference sequence). This CDR3 reads CSAREVSPNNYEQYF. CDR3 nucleotides: TGCAGTGCTAGAGAGGTTAGCCCCAACAACTACGAGCAGTACTTC.

V is TRBV7-6 and J is TRBJ2-7, with D unresolved. The germline gives CDR1 SGHVS, CDR2 FNYEAQ. V was cut by 2 bases and J by 2 bases, with 10 bases left in between. CDR3 length: 14 amino acids. The CDR3 DNA follows: TGTGCCAGCAGCTTAACCAGCTCAGCCTACGAGCAGTACTTC. It is translated as CASSLTSSAYEQYF.

This clonotype was counted between two and nine times. The genes are TRBV29-1 and TRBJ1-2; TRBD1 agrees at 7 bases. The germline V gene encodes CDR1 SQVTM and CDR2 ANQGSEA. The CDR3 is 14 residues long. V shed 0 bases, J shed 10 bases, and the junction held 11 bases outside the gene matches. CDR3 sequence reads: CSVEEPSGTAHYTF. The CDR3 DNA reads TGCAGCGTTGAAGAACCGTCGGGGACAGCTCACTACACCTTC.

This clonotype has more than one count but fewer than ten. This chain uses TRBV6-1 with TRBJ1-1; D is ambiguous. CDR3 length: 13 amino acids. Trimming shortened V by 2 bases and J by 1 base, and 5 bases separated the two germline ends. Per the germline V gene, CDR1 is MNHNS and CDR2 is SASEGT. CDR3 sequence (DNA): TGTGCCAGCAGTGAACTCCGGAACACTGAAGCTTTCTTT. This translates into CASSELRNTEAFF.